One sample yielded the 9 T cell receptor beta chains listed below, sequenced in a study of T cells in Graves' hyperthyroidism and ophthalmopathy. Amplified regions were TCR beta CDR3 sequences from RNA transcripts. The TCR CDR3 was amplified in a first-round RT-PCR using the HTBI primer set. TCRdb reprocessed the multiplex PCR reads via MiXCR and lists one record per CDR3 protein. The sample holds around 450,000 distinct CDR3 sequences, roughly an eighth seen once. The sequenced sample was blood. Receptors were obtained from a woman under 30 with Graves' hyperthyroidism.

This clonotype was recorded at least ten times. This sequence joins TRBV7-9 and TRBJ2-2; D ambiguous. The CDR3 has 13 residues. V dropped 3 bases and J dropped 4 bases, with 6 bases sitting between them. Per germline, CDR1 SEHNR and CDR2 FQNEAQ (reference sequence). CDR3 DNA: TGTGCCAGCAGCTTCCCTACCACCGGGGAGCTGTTTTTT. Amino acids: CASSFPTTGELFF.

This clonotype was detected many times. This chain connects TRBV11-1 to TRBJ2-7; 7 bases fit TRBD2. This CDR3 is 13 amino acids long. Germline CDR1 and CDR2: SGHAT and FQDESV (reference sequence). V was pared by 6 bases and J by 5 bases, with 7 bases of the junction left unmatched. This CDR3 reads CASRERSGNEQYF. In nucleotides, the CDR3 is TGTGCCAGCAGGGAAAGGAGCGGGAACGAGCAGTACTTC.

Ten or more counts support this clonotype. The chain carries TRBV28 and TRBJ1-1; D gene ambiguous. The CDR3 has 16 amino acids. The germline V gene has CDR1 MDHEN and CDR2 SYDVKM. Trimming took 7 bases from V and 1 from J, leaving 19 bases between them. The DNA of the CDR3 is TGTGCCAGCACCCTATACCTAGTATGGGGGAACACTGAAGCTTTCTTT. Protein product: CASTLYLVWGNTEAFF.

The chain links TRBV6-2 or TRBV6-3 to TRBJ2-7; 12 bases map to TRBD2. The J segment lost 3 bases and the V segment lost 7 bases, leaving 7 bases of the junction unmatched. The CDR3 has 15 amino acids. Looked up from germline, CDR1 is MNHEY and CDR2 is SVGEGT. This chain's CDR3 is CASTTPSGRVYEQYF. In nucleotides, the CDR3 is TGTGCCAGCACCACGCCTAGCGGGAGGGTCTACGAGCAGTACTTC.

The rearrangement links TRBV7-6 to TRBJ2-1, with a possible D match to TRBD2 (6 bases). The CDR3 extends over 14 amino acids. Between the trimmed V and J ends, which lost 5 bases and 4 bases, there was a span of 12 bases. The germline CDR1 and CDR2 sequences are SGHVS and FNYEAQ. CDR3 sequence: CASSSPRGYNEQFF. DNA for the CDR3: TGTGCCAGCAGCAGCCCCCGGGGGTACAATGAGCAGTTCTTC. The variable domain in full, completed from reference TRBV7-6 and TRBJ2-1, reads GAGVSQSPRYKVTKRGQDVALRCDPISGHVSLYWYRQALGQGPEFLTYFNYEAQQDKSGLPNDRFSAERPEGSISTLTIQRTEQRDSAMYRCASSSPRGYNEQFFGPGTRLTVL.

In its sample, this clonotype was seen many times. The chain combines TRBV20-1 with TRBJ2-3; D might be TRBD2 (6 bases). This CDR3 spans 13 amino acids. CDR1 is DFQATT, CDR2 SNEGSKA, per germline (reference sequence). CDR3 DNA sequence: TGCAGCGCCTCATTGCGGGACACAGATACGCAGTATTTT. Translation gives CSASLRDTDTQYF.

In this sample, this clonotype turned up many times. This chain links TRBV5-1 with TRBJ2-5; 8 bases match TRBD2. Trimming removed 4 bases from V and 3 bases from J; junction bases left unmatched: 8. The CDR3 is 15 amino acids. Germline CDR1 reads SGHRS; CDR2 reads YFSETQ. The chain's CDR3 is CASSQFGLAEETQYF. The CDR3 DNA reads as TGCGCCAGCAGCCAATTTGGACTAGCAGAAGAGACCCAGTACTTC.

This clonotype was detected many times. Written as DNA, the CDR3 is TGTGCCAGCAGCCTATCCGCGGGAGTTCCCCAAGAGACCCAGTACTTC. The encoded protein is CASSLSAGVPQETQYF. This chain joins TRBV7-8 and TRBJ2-5; TRBD2 matches at 7 bases. Trimming removed 5 bases from V and 1 base from J; junction bases left unmatched: 10. The length of the CDR3 is 16 residues. Germline V gene data show CDR1 as SGHVS and CDR2 as FQNEAQ.

The CDR3 region has the DNA TGTGCCAGCAGCTTTCCACAGGCCCCCATAGCGGGGGTAGGGGATGAGCAGTTCTTC. Protein sequence: CASSFPQAPIAGVGDEQFF. V and J are TRBV7-8 and TRBJ2-1, with 9 bases fitting TRBD2. The germline CDR1 and CDR2 sequences are SGHVS and FQNEAQ. This CDR3 comprises 19 residues. With V trimmed by 3 bases and J by 8 bases, 20 bases remained unmatched.